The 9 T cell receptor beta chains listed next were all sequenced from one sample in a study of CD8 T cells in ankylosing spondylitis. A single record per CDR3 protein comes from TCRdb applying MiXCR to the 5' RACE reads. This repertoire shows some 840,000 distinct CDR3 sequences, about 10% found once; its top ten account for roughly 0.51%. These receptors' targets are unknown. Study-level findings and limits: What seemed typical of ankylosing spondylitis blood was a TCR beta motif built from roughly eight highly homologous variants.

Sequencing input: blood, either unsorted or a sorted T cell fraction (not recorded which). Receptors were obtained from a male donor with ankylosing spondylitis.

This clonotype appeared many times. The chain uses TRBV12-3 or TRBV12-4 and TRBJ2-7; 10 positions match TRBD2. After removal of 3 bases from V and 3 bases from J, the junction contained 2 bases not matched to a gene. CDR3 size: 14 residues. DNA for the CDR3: TGTGCCAGCAGTTTTCTAGCGGGGGACTACGAGCAGTACTTC. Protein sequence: CASSFLAGDYEQYF.

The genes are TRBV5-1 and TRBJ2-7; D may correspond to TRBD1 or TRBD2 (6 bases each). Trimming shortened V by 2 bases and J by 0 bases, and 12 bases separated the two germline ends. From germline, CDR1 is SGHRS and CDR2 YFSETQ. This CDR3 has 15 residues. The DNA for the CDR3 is TGCGCCAGCAGCTTCGCCCCGGGGGCCTCCTACGAGCAGTACTTC. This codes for CASSFAPGASYEQYF.

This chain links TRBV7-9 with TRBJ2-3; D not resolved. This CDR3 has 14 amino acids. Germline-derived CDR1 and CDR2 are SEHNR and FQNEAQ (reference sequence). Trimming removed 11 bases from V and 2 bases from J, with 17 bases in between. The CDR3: CASTAMSYTDTQYF. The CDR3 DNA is TGTGCCTCCACGGCAATGAGCTACACAGATACGCAGTATTTT.

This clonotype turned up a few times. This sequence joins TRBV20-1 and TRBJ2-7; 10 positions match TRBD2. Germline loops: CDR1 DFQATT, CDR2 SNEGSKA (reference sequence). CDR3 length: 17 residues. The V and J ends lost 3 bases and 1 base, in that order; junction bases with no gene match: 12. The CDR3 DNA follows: TGCAGTGCTAGCCCCTCTAGCGGGGGCCAACATTCCTACGAGCAGTACTTC. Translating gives CSASPSSGGQHSYEQYF.

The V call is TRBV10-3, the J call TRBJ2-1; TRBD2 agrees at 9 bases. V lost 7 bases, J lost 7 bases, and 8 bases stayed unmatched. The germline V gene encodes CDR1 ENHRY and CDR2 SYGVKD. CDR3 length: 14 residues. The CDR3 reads CAINLAGARNEQFF. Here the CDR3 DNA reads TGTGCCATCAATTTAGCGGGAGCCAGAAATGAGCAGTTCTTC.

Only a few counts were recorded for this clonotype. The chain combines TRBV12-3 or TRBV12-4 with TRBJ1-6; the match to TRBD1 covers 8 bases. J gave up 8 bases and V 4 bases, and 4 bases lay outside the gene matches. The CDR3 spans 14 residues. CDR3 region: CASSSDRDDSPLHF. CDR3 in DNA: TGTGCCAGCAGTTCGGACAGGGATGATTCACCCCTCCACTTT.

The CDR3 region has the DNA TGCAGCGTTTCAGGGCTAGCGGGAGACCCACGGTACACAGATACGCAGTATTTT. This codes for CSVSGLAGDPRYTDTQYF. This rearrangement joins TRBV29-1 to TRBJ2-3; 10 bases are a match to TRBD2. The CDR3 runs 18 residues. With 5 bases clipped from V and 2 bases from J, the junction kept 16 bases outside the gene matches. Germline V gene sequence: CDR1 SQVTM, CDR2 ANQGSEA.

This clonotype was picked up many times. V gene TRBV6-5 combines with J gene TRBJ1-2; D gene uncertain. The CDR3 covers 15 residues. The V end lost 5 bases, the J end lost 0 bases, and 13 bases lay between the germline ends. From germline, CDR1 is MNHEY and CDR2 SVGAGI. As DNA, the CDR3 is TGTGCCAGCAGTCCTAGAGGACGGACTAACTATGGCTACACCTTC. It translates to CASSPRGRTNYGYTF.

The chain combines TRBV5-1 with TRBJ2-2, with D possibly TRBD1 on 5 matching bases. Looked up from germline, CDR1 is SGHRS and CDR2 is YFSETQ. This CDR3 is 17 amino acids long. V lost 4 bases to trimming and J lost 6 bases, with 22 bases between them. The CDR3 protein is CASSLDLGPGLPGELFF. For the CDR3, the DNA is TGCGCCAGCAGCCTCGATCTGGGGCCAGGGCTCCCCGGGGAGCTGTTTTTT.